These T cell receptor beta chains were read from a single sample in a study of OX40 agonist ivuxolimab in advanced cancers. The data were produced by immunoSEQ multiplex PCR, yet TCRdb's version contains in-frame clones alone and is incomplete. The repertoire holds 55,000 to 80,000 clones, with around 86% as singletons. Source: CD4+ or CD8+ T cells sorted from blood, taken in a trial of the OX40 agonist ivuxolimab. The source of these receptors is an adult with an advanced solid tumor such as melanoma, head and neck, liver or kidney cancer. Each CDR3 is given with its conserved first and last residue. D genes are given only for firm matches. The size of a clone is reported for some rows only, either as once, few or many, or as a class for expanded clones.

TGTGCCTCCCGGACAGCCCAGAGCTCCTATAATTCACCCCTCCACTTT | CASRTAQSSYNSPLHF | TRBJ1-6 | . | . | 16 | TRBV30
TGTGCCAGCAGTGACTTCGGGGGAGATAAAAACATTCAGTACTTC | CASSDFGGDKNIQYF | TRBJ2-4 | . | . | 15 | TRBV6-1
TGTGCCAGCAGTGAACAGGTGGGGAGGGAAGAGACCCAGTACTTC | CASSEQVGREETQYF | TRBJ2-5 | TRBD2 | once | 15 | TRBV28
TGTGCCAGCAGTTTGACTGACAGGGGCCACGAGCAGTACTTC | CASSLTDRGHEQYF | TRBJ2-7 | TRBD1 | . | 14 | TRBV28
TGTGCCATCAGTGAGAGTGAGGGAGCTAATGAAAAACTGTTTTTT | CAISESEGANEKLFF | TRBJ1-4 | . | . | 15 | TRBV10-3
TGTGCCAGTAGTAAATCTGTCCGCGGACGCGGCACAGATACGCAGTATTTT | CASSKSVRGRGTDTQYF | TRBJ2-3 | . | . | 17 | TRBV19
TGTGCCAGCTCACCCGGACAGGGGAGCTCCTACGAGCAGTACTTC | CASSPGQGSSYEQYF | TRBJ2-7 | TRBD1 | . | 15 | TRBV18
TGTGCCAGTAGTACGACTACGAACACTGAAGCTTTCTTT | CASSTTTNTEAFF | TRBJ1-1 | . | once | 13 | TRBV19
TGTGCCAGCAGTTTCTACGCGGGAGGCTACGAGCAGTACTTC | CASSFYAGGYEQYF | TRBJ2-7 | TRBD2 | . | 14 | TRBV27
TGCGCCAGCAGTGGCGCGGGGGCCTACGAGCAGTACTTC | CASSGAGAYEQYF | TRBJ2-7 | TRBD2 | . | 13 | TRBV10-2
TGTGCCAGCAGCTCACCAGGAGAAAATCAGCCCCAGCATTTT | CASSSPGENQPQHF | TRBJ1-5 | . | . | 14 | TRBV5-4
TGTGCCAGTTCACTAGCGGGCGGGACGTATACGCAGTATTTT | CASSLAGGTYTQYF | TRBJ2-3 | TRBD2 | . | 14 | TRBV19
TGTGCCAGCAGTACGGGACCTCCTAGTGGCTACACCTTC | CASSTGPPSGYTF | TRBJ1-2 | . | . | 13 | TRBV28
TGTGCCAGCTCCATAGGGCCGAACACTGAAGCTTTCTTT | CASSIGPNTEAFF | TRBJ1-1 | . | . | 13 | TRBV18
TGTGCCAGCAGTGAAGCACAGGGGACCTACAATGAGCAGTTCTTC | CASSEAQGTYNEQFF | TRBJ2-1 | TRBD1 | . | 15 | TRBV6-1
TGTGCCAGCAGCCTCACAGGGGGCTTTGGGGCCAACGTCCTGACTTTC | CASSLTGGFGANVLTF | TRBJ2-6 | TRBD1 | . | 16 | TRBV11-2
TGTGCCAGCATCCCGAAGGGGGAGTGGTACAATGAGCAGTTCTTC | CASIPKGEWYNEQFF | TRBJ2-1 | . | . | 15 | TRBV6-1
TGTGCCATCAGGAGCGGGGAGAGCTCCTACGAGCAGTACTTC | CAIRSGESSYEQYF | TRBJ2-7 | TRBD2 | . | 14 | TRBV10-3
TGTGCCAGCAGCGTCGGGGTGAACACTGAAGCTTTCTTT | CASSVGVNTEAFF | TRBJ1-1 | . | . | 13 | TRBV6-4
TGTGCCATCAGTGAGAGGCAGGCTGATGGCGCTTTCTTT | CAISERQADGAFF | TRBJ1-1 | . | . | 13 | TRBV10-3
TGTGCCAGCAGCCCGGGGACTAGCGGGGGGACAGATACGCAGTATTTT | CASSPGTSGGTDTQYF | TRBJ2-3 | TRBD2 | . | 16 | TRBV7-9
TGTGCCAGCAGTCGCGACGGAAATCAGCCCCAGCATTTT | CASSRDGNQPQHF | TRBJ1-5 | . | . | 13 | TRBV6-1
TGTGCCAGCAGCTTGGGGCTAGCGGGAGCGATTCAGTTCTTC | CASSLGLAGAIQFF | TRBJ2-1 | TRBD2 | . | 14 | TRBV7-3
TGTGCCAGCAGTAACAGGGGCAATCAGCCCCAGCATTTT | CASSNRGNQPQHF | TRBJ1-5 | . | few | 13 | TRBV6-1
TGTGCCAGCAGCTTAGCGCGGCAGGCGGGGGGCTACACCTTC | CASSLARQAGGYTF | TRBJ1-2 | . | . | 14 | TRBV7-9
TGTGCCAGCGGGACTAGCGGGAGGAATGAGCAGTTCTTC | CASGTSGRNEQFF | TRBJ2-1 | TRBD2 | . | 13 | TRBV2
TGCGCCAGCAGTAGGACTAACGACAATGAGCAGTTCTTC | CASSRTNDNEQFF | TRBJ2-1 | . | . | 13 | TRBV5-1
TGTGCCAGCGGCAGGGAACACGAGCAGTACTTC | CASGREHEQYF | TRBJ2-7 | . | . | 11 | TRBV28
TGTGCCAGCCGGGGGCTAGCTATCCATGAGCAGTTCTTC | CASRGLAIHEQFF | TRBJ2-1 | . | . | 13 | TRBV6-1
TGTGCCAGCAGCTCACAGGGGTGGACTGAAGCTTTCTTT | CASSSQGWTEAFF | TRBJ1-1 | TRBD1 | . | 13 | TRBV7-2
TGCGCCAGCAGCCCGGACGGTAGATTAGCTGGAAACACCATATATTTT | CASSPDGRLAGNTIYF | TRBJ1-3 | . | . | 16 | TRBV5-1
TGCGCCAGCTGTAAGGACTACGACAATGAGCAGTTCTTC | CASCKDYDNEQFF | TRBJ2-1 | . | once | 13 | TRBV5-1
TGTGCCAGCAGCGCCGGGACAGGGAAGGCCGTTCACTACGAGCAGTACTTC | CASSAGTGKAVHYEQYF | TRBJ2-7 | TRBD1 | . | 17 | TRBV2
TGTGCCAGCAGCTGGGCCGGGAACACTGAAGCTTTCTTT | CASSWAGNTEAFF | TRBJ1-1 | . | . | 13 | TRBV7-2
TGTGCCAGCAGTTTAGGGCTAGCGGGAGGATCCTACAATGAGCAGTTCTTC | CASSLGLAGGSYNEQFF | TRBJ2-1 | TRBD2 | . | 17 | TRBV28
TGTGCCAGCAGCTTAGGAGGGTTGGATGAGCAGTTCTTC | CASSLGGLDEQFF | TRBJ2-1 | . | once | 13 | TRBV7-2
TGTGCCAGTAGTATAGAGGGAGGGAATGAGCAGTTCTTC | CASSIEGGNEQFF | TRBJ2-1 | TRBD2 | . | 13 | TRBV19
TGTGCCAGCGTTGGGGGGGGACAATCCTACGAGCAGTACTTC | CASVGGGQSYEQYF | TRBJ2-7 | . | . | 14 | TRBV6-6
TGTGCCAGCAGACGCGGGAGGGGTAATGAGCAGTTCTTC | CASRRGRGNEQFF | TRBJ2-1 | TRBD2 | . | 13 | TRBV7-2
TGTGCCAGCAGTGGGAGCACAGGGGGCATAAACATTCAGTACTTC | CASSGSTGGINIQYF | TRBJ2-4 | TRBD1 | . | 15 | TRBV28
TGTGCCAGCAGCTTAGTAGCTAGCGGGAGAGACGAGCAGTACTTC | CASSLVASGRDEQYF | TRBJ2-7 | TRBD2 | . | 15 | TRBV7-2
TGCAGCGTTGAAGACGGGAGCTATAGTCTCTATACGCAGTATTTT | CSVEDGSYSLYTQYF | TRBJ2-3 | . | . | 15 | TRBV29-1
TGTGCCAGCAGGTCACAGGGTAGGAACACTGAAGCTTTCTTT | CASRSQGRNTEAFF | TRBJ1-1 | . | . | 14 | TRBV6-1
TGTGCCATCCGGCCGGGACAGTCAAACCAGCCCCAGCATTTT | CAIRPGQSNQPQHF | TRBJ1-5 | TRBD1 | . | 14 | TRBV10-3
TGTGCCATCAGGGAGGGACAGGGTGCCAGCGGCTACACCTTC | CAIREGQGASGYTF | TRBJ1-2 | TRBD1 | once | 14 | TRBV10-3
TGTGCCAGCAGCTCCCCGGGGACTAGCGGGCCCAAGGAGCAGTTCTTC | CASSSPGTSGPKEQFF | TRBJ2-1 | TRBD2 | once | 16 | TRBV7-3
TGTGCCAGCAGCCCCGGGACTAGCGGGGGGGAGGGGCAGTTCTTC | CASSPGTSGGEGQFF | TRBJ2-1 | TRBD2 | . | 15 | TRBV7-9
TGTGCCAGCAGCCCAATCAGGGGGACAGACCTTTACGAGCAGTACTTC | CASSPIRGTDLYEQYF | TRBJ2-7 | TRBD1 | . | 16 | TRBV11-2
TGTGCCAGCATCCCAACCGGGGCCCTGAACACTGAAGCTTTCTTT | CASIPTGALNTEAFF | TRBJ1-1 | . | few | 15 | TRBV28
TGTGCCAGCACCGGGGATTTCTACGAGCAGTACTTC | CASTGDFYEQYF | TRBJ2-7 | . | . | 12 | TRBV2
TGTGCCAGAAGGGGGAGGGTGGATGAGCAGTTCTTC | CARRGRVDEQFF | TRBJ2-1 | . | . | 12 | TRBV4-2
TGTGCCAGCAGTTTACCAGGGGGAAATTCACCCCTCCACTTT | CASSLPGGNSPLHF | TRBJ1-6 | TRBD1 | . | 14 | TRBV27
TGTGCCAGCAGTTCCCTTGGGGAGCTAGCGGGAGCGAACAATGAGCAGTTCTTC | CASSSLGELAGANNEQFF | TRBJ2-1 | TRBD2 | . | 18 | TRBV27
TGTGCCAGTGGACAGGACTCCCAAGAGACCCAGTACTTC | CASGQDSQETQYF | TRBJ2-5 | TRBD1 | . | 13 | TRBV19
TGTGCCAGCAGCCAGAGTTCGGGGGGCGCCTACGAGCAGTACTTC | CASSQSSGGAYEQYF | TRBJ2-7 | . | . | 15 | TRBV11-3
TGTGCCAGCAGTAGACAGGGTTCGGAGACTGAAGCTTTCTTT | CASSRQGSETEAFF | TRBJ1-1 | TRBD1 | . | 14 | TRBV6-1
TGTGCCAGCAAGGTGATGGAGTTCTCTGGAAACACCATATATTTT | CASKVMEFSGNTIYF | TRBJ1-3 | . | . | 15 | TRBV2